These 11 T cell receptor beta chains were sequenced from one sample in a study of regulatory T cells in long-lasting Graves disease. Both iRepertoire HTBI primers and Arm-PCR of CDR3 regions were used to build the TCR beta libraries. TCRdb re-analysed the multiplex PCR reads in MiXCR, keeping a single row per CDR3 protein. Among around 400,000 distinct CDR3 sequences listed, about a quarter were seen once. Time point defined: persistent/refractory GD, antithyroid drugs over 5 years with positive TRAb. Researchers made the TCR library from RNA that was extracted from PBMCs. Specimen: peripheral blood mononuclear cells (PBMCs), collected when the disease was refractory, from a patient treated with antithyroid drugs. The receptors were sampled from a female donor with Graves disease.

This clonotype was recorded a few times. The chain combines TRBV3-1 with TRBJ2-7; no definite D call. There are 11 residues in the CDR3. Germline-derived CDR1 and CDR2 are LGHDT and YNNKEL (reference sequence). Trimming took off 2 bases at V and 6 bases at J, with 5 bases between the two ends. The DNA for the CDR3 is TGTGCCAGCAGCCAATCCGTCGAGCAGTACTTC. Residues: CASSQSVEQYF.

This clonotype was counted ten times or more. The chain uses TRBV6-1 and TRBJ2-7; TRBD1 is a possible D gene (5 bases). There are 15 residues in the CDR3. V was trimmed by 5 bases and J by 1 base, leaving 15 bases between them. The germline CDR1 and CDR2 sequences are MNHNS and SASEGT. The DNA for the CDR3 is TGTGCCAGCAGTAAAGACAGCTTATCTTCCTACGAGCAGTACTTC. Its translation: CASSKDSLSSYEQYF.

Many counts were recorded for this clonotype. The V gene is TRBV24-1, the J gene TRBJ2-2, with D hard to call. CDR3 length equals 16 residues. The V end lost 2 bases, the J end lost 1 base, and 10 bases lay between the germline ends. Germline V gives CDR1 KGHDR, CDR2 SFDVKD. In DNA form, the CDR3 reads TGTGCCACCAGTGATTCTAGACCGCAGAACACCGGGGAGCTGTTTTTT. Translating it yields CATSDSRPQNTGELFF.

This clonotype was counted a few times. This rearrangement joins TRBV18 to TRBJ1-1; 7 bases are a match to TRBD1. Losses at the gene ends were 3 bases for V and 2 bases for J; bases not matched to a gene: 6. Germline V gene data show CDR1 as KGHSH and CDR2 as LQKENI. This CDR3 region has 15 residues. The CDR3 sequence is CASSPWDRLNTEAFF. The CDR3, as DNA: TGTGCCAGCTCACCCTGGGACAGACTAAACACTGAAGCTTTCTTT.

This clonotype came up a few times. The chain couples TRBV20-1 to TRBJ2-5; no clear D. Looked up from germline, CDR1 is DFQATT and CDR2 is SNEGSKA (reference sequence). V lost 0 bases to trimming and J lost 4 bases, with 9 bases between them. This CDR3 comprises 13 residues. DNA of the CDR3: TGCAGTGCTAGAGATGTGGCAGCAGAGACCCAGTACTTC. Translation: CSARDVAAETQYF.

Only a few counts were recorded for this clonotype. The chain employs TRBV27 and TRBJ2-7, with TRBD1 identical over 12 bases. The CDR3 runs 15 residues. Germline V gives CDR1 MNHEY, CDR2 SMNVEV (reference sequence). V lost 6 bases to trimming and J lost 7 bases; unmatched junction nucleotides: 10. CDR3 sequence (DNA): TGTGCCAGCAGGGGAGGGACAGGGGGCGCAGGAGAGCAGTACTTC. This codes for CASRGGTGGAGEQYF.

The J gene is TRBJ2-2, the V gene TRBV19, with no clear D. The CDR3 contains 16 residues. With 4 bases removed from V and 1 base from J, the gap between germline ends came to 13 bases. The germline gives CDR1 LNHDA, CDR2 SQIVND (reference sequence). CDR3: CASSKDPGRNTGELFF. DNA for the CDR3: TGTGCCAGTAGTAAGGATCCGGGTCGGAACACCGGGGAGCTGTTTTTT.

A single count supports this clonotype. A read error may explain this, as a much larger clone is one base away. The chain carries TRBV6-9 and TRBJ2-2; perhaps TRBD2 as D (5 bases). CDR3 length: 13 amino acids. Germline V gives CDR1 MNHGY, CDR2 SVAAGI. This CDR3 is CASSYDEHGELSF. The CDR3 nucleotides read TGTGCCAGCAGTTACGATGAACACGGGGAGCTGTCTTTT.

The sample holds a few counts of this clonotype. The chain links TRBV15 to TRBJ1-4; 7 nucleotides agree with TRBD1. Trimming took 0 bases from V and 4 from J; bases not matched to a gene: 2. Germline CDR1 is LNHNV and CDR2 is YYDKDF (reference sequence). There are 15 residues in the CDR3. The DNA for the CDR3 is TGTGCCACCAGCAGAGACCAGGGGGATAATGAAAAACTGTTTTTT. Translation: CATSRDQGDNEKLFF.

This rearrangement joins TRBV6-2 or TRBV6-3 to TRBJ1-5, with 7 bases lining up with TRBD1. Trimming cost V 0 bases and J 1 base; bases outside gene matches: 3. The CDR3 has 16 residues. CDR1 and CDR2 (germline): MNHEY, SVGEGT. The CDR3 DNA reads TGTGCCAGCAGTTACTCGAGAGGGGGCAGCAATCAGCCCCAGCATTTT. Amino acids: CASSYSRGGSNQPQHF.

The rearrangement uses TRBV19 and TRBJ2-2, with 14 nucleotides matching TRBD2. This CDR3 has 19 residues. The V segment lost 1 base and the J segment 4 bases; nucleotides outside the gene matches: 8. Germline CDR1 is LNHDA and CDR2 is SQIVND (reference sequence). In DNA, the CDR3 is TGTGCCAGTAGTATAGGACTAGCGGGAGGGCCACGATCCACCGGGGAGCTGTTTTTT. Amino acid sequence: CASSIGLAGGPRSTGELFF. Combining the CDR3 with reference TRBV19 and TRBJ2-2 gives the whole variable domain DGGITQSPKYLFRKEGQNVTLSCEQNLNHDAMYWYRQDPGQGLRLIYYSQIVNDFQKGDIAEGYSVSREKKESFPLTVTSAQKNPTAFYLCASSIGLAGGPRSTGELFFGEGSRLTVL.